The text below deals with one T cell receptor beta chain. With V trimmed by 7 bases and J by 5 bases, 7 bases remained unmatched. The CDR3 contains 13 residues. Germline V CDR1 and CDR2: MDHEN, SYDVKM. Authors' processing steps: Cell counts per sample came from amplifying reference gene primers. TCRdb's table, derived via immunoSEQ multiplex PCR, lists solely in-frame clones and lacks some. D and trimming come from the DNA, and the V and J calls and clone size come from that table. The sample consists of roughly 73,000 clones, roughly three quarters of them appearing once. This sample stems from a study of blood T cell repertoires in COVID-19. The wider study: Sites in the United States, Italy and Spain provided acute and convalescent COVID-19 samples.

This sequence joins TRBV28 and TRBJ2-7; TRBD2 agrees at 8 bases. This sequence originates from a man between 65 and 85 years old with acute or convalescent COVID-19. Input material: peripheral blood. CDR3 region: CASTSPGGNEQYF. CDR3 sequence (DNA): TGTGCCAGCACCTCACCGGGGGGGAACGAGCAGTACTTC.